This TCR beta chain comes out of a study of shared clonotypes between healthy human individuals. Findings of the study overall: Unshared clonotypes carried lower generation probabilities than those common to all four donors. Four donors had around 5% of their naive CD4 clonotypes in common. Large depth notwithstanding, sorted-subset sequencing proved incomplete by rarefaction.

The CDR3 is 14 residues long. CDR1 and CDR2 (germline): SEHNR, FQNEAQ (reference sequence). V lost 7 bases and J lost 6; bases outside the gene matches: 11. It was across several immunoSEQ plates that each subset's genomic DNA was evenly split. This table comes from immunoSEQ multiplex PCR, and its TCRdb copy is limited to in-frame clones, with some not included. Of about 2.4 million clones in the sample, over 85% were seen once. Of note for this clone: Its antigen remains unidentified.

The chain links TRBV7-9 to TRBJ2-7; 8 nucleotides match TRBD1. The sequencing sample was made of naive CD4+ T cells from PBMCs. The subset here: CD45RA+ positively selected. This TCR was sampled from a man between 18 and 35 years old in good health. Some clones in this sample may be carry-over from other donors' samples. CDR3 amino acids: CASNPRGRGLEQYF. The CDR3 nucleotides are TGTGCCAGCAACCCGAGGGGCAGGGGGCTCGAGCAGTACTTC.